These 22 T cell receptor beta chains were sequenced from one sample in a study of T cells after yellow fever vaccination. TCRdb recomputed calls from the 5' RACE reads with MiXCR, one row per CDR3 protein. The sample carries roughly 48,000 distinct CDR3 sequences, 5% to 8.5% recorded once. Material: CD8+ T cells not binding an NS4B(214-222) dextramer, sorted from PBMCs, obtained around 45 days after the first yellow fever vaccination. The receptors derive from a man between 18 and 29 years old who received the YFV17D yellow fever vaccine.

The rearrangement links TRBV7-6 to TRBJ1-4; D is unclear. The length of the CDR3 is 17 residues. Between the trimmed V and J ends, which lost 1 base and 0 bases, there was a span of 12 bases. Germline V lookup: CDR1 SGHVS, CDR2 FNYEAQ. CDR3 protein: CASSLVGRRATNEKLFF. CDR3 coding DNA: TGTGCCAGCAGCTTAGTGGGAAGGAGAGCAACTAATGAAAAACTGTTTTTT.

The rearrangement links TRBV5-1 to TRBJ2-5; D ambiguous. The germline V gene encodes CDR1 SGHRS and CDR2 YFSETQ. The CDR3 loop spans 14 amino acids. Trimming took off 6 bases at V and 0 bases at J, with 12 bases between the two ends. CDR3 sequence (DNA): TGCGCCAGCAAAGAAAGAAGGTACCAAGAGACCCAGTACTTC. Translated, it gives CASKERRYQETQYF.

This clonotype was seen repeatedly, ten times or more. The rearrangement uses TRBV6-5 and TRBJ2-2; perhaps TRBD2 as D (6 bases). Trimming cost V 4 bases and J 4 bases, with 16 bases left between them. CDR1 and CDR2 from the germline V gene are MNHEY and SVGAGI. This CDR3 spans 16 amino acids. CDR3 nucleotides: TGTGCCAGCAGTTTCCCCGGGGGAGAAGGCACCGGGGAGCTGTTTTTT. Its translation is CASSFPGGEGTGELFF.

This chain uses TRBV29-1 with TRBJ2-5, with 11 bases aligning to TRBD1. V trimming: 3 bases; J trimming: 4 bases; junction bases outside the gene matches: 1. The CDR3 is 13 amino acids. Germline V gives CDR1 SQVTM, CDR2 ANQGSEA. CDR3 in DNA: TGCAGCGTTGAGGGACAGGGGGGAGAGACCCAGTACTTC. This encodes CSVEGQGGETQYF. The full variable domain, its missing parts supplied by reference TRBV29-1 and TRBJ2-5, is SAVISQKPSRDICQRGTSLTIQCQVDSQVTMMFWYRQQPGQSLTLIATANQGSEATYESGFVIDKFPISRPNLTFSTLTVSNMSPEDSSIYLCSVEGQGGETQYFGPGTRLLVL.

The CDR3 here is CASSQGPGEGYTF. Here the CDR3 DNA reads TGCGCCAGCAGCCAAGGACCAGGGGAGGGCTACACCTTC. V is TRBV4-1 and J is TRBJ1-2; D may be TRBD1 (6 bases). This CDR3 spans 13 amino acids. Germline lookup yields CDR1 MGHRA and CDR2 YSYEKL. V dropped 1 base and J dropped 8 bases, with 11 bases sitting between them.

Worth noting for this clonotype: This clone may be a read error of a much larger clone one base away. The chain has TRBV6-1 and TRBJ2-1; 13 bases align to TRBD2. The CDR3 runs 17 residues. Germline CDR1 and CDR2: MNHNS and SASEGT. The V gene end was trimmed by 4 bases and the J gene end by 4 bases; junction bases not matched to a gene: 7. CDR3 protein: CASSGLAGGRLYNEQFF. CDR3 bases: TGTGCCAGCAGTGGACTAGCGGGGGGCCGGTTGTACAATGAGCAGTTCTTC.

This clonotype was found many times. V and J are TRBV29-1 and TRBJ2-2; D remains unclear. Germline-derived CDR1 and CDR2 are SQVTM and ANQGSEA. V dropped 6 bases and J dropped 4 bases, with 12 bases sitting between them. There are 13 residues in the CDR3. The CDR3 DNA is TGCAGCGTAACCAGATCGCCCACCGGGGAGCTGTTTTTT. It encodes CSVTRSPTGELFF.

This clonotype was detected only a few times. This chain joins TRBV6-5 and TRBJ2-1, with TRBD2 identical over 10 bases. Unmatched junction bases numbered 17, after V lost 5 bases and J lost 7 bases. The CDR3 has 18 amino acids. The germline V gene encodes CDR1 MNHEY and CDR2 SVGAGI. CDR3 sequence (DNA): TGTGCCAGCAGTCTCCAAGGACTAGCGGCAGGTCAGGGGAATGAGCAGTTCTTC. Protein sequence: CASSLQGLAAGQGNEQFF.

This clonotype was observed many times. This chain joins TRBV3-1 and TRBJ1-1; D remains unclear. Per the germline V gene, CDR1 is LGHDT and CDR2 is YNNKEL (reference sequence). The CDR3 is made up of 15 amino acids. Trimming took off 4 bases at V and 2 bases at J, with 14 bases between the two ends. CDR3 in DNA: TGTGCCAGCAGCCCTGGATTTGGATTTAACACTGAAGCTTTCTTT. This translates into CASSPGFGFNTEAFF.

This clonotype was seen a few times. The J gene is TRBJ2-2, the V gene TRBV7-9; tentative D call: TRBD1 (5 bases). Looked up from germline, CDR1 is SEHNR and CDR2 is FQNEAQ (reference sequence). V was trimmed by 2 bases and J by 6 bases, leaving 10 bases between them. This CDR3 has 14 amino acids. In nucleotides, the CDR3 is TGTGCCAGCAGCTTACGCAGGGAAGCCGGGGAGCTGTTTTTT. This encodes CASSLRREAGELFF.

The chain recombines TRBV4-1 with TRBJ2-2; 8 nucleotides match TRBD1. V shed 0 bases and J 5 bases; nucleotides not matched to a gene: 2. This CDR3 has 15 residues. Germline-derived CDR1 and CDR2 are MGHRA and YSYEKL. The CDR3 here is CASSQETGGTGELFF. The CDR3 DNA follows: TGCGCCAGCAGCCAAGAAACAGGGGGGACCGGGGAGCTGTTTTTT.

The chain's CDR3 is CASSYGLQYEQYF. The CDR3 DNA is TGCGCCAGCAGCTACGGACTGCAATACGAGCAGTACTTC. The rearrangement uses TRBV5-1 and TRBJ2-7, with D possibly being TRBD2 (5 bases). Germline V CDR1 and CDR2: SGHRS, YFSETQ. Deletions cut 3 bases from V and 4 bases from J, with 11 bases between. There are 13 residues in the CDR3.

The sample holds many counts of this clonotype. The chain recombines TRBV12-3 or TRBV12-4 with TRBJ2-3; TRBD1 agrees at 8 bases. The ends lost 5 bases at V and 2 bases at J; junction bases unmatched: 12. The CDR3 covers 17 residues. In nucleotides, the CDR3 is TGTGCCAGCAGTCTCCCCCAGGGGGCTTCAACCACAGATACGCAGTATTTT. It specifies CASSLPQGASTTDTQYF.

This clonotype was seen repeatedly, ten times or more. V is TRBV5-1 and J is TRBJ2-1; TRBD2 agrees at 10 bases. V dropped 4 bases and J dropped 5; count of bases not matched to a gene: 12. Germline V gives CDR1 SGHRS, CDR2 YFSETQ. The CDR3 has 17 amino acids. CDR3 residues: CASSPRIAGGGNNEQFF. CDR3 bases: TGCGCCAGCAGCCCAAGAATAGCGGGGGGAGGAAACAATGAGCAGTTCTTC.

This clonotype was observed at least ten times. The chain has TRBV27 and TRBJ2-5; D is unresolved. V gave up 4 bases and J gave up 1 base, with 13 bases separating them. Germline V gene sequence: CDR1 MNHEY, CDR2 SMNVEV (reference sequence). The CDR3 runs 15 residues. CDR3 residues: CASSSPDWGQETQYF. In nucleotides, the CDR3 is TGTGCCAGCAGTTCCCCCGACTGGGGCCAAGAGACCCAGTACTTC.

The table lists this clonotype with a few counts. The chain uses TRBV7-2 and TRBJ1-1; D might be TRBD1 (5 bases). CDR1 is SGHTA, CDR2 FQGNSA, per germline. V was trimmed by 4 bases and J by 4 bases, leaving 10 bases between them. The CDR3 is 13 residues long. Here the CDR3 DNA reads TGTGCCAGCAGCTATGGGGCGGTCACTGAAGCTTTCTTT. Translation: CASSYGAVTEAFF.

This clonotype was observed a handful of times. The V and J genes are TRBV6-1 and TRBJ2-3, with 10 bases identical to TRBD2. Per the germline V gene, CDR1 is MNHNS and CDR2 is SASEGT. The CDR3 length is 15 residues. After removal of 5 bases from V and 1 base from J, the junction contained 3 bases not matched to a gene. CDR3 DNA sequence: TGTGCCAGCAGTCAGCGGGGGGGAGGCACAGATACGCAGTATTTT. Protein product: CASSQRGGGTDTQYF.

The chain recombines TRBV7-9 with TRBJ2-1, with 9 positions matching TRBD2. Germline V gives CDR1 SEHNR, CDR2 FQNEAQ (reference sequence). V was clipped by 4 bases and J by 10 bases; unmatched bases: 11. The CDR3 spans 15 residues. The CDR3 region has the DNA TGTGCCAGCAGCTCCCCGGCGCGGGGGGGCACCGAGCAGTTCTTC. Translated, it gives CASSSPARGGTEQFF.

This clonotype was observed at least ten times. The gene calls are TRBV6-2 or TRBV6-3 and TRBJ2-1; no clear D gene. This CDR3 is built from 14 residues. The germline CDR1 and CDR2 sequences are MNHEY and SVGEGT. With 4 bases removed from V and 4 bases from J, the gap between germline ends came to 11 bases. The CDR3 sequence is CASSFEPEYNEQFF. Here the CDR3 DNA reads TGTGCCAGCAGTTTCGAACCGGAATACAATGAGCAGTTCTTC.

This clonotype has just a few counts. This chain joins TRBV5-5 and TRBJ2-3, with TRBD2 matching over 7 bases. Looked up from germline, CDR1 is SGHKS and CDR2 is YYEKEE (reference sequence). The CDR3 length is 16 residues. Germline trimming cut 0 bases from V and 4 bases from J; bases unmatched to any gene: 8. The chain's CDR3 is CASSLEVAGGPDTQYF. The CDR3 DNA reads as TGTGCCAGCAGCTTGGAGGTAGCGGGTGGCCCAGATACGCAGTATTTT.

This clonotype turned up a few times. CDR3 loop: CASSFVRAGGVETQYF. Written as DNA, the CDR3 is TGTGCCAGCAGCTTTGTGAGAGCGGGGGGTGTAGAGACCCAGTACTTC. The rearrangement joins TRBV7-9 to TRBJ2-5; TRBD2 agrees at 9 bases. The CDR3 spans 16 residues. Unmatched junction bases numbered 9, after V lost 3 bases and J lost 4 bases. CDR1 is SEHNR, CDR2 FQNEAQ, per germline (reference sequence). The variable domain in full, with the rest retrieved from reference TRBV7-9 and TRBJ2-5, is DTGVSQNPRHKITKRGQNVTFRCDPISEHNRLYWYRQTLGQGPEFLTYFQNEAQLEKSRLLSDRFSAERPKGSFSTLEIQRTEQGDSAMYLCASSFVRAGGVETQYFGPGTRLLVL.

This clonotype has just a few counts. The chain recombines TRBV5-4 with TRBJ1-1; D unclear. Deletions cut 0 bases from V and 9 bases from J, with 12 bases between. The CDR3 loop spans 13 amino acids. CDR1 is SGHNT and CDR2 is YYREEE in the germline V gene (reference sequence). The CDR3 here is CASSLEGQEKAFF. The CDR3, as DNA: TGTGCCAGCAGCTTGGAAGGGCAGGAGAAAGCTTTCTTT.